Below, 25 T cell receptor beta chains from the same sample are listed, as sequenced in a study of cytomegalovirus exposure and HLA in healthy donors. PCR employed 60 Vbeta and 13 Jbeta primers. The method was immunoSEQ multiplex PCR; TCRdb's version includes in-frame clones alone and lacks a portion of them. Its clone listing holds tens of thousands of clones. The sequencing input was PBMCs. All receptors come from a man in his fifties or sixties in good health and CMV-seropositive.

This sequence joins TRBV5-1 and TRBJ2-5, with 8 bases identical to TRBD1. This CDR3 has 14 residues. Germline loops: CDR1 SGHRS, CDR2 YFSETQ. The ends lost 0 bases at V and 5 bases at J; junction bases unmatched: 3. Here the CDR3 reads CASSLGDRFETQYF. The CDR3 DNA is TGCGCCAGCAGCTTGGGGGACAGGTTCGAGACCCAGTACTTC.

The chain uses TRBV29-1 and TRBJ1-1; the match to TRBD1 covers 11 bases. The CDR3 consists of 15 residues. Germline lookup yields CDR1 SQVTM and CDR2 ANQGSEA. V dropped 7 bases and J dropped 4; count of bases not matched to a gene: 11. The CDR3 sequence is CSGRSGTGGLTEAFF. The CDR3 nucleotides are TGCAGCGGACGTTCCGGGACAGGGGGTCTCACTGAAGCTTTCTTT.

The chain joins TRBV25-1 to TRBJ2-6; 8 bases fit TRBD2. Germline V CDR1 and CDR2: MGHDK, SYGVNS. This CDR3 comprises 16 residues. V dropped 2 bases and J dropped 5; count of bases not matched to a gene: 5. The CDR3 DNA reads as TGTGCCAGCAGTGAAGAAGGCGGGAGGAGGGCCAACGTCCTGACTTTC. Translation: CASSEEGGRRANVLTF.

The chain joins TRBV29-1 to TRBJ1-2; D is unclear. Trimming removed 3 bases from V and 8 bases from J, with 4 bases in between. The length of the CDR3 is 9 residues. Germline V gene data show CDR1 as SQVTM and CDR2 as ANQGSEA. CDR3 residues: CSVEEGYTF. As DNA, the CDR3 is TGCAGCGTTGAGGAGGGCTACACCTTC.

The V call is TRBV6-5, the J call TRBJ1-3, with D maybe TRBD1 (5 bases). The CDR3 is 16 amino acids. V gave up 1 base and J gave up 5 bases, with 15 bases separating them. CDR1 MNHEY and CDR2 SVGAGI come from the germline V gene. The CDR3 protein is CASSYLSSPGRNTIYF. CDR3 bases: TGTGCCAGCAGTTACTTAAGCAGTCCAGGGCGAAACACCATATATTTT.

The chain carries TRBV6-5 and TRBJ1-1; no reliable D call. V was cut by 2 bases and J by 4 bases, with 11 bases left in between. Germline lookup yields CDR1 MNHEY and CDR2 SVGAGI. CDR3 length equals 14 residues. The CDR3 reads CASSYGPSGTEAFF. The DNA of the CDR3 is TGTGCCAGCAGTTACGGCCCCAGCGGCACTGAAGCTTTCTTT.

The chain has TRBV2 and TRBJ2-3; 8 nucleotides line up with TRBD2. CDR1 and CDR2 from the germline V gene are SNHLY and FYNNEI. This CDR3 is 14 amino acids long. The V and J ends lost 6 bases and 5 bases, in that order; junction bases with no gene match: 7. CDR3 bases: TGTGCCAGCAGGCGGGAGGCCCTAGGAGATACGCAGTATTTT. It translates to CASRREALGDTQYF.

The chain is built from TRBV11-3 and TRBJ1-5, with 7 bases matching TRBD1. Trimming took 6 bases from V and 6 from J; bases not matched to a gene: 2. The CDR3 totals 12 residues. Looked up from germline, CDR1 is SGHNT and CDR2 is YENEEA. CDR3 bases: TGTGCCAGCAGTTCAGGGGGTCAGCCCCAGCATTTT. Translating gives CASSSGGQPQHF.

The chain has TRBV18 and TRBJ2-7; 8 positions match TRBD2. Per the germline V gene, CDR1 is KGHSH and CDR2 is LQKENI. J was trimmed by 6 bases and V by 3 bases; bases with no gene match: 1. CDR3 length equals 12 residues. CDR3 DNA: TGTGCCAGCTCACCCGGGGGGGGCGAGCAGTACGTC. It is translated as CASSPGGGEQYV.

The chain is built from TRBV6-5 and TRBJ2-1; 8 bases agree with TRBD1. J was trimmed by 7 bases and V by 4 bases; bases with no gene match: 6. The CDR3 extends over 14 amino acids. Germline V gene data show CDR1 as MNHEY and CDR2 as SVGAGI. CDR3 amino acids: CASSSIQGVNEQFF. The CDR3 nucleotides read TGTGCCAGCAGTTCCATACAGGGGGTAAATGAGCAGTTCTTC.

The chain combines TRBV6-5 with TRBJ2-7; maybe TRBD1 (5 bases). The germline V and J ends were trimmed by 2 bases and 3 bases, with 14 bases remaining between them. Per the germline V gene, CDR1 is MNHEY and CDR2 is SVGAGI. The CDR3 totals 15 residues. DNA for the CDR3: TGTGCCAGCAGTTACGCCGGTGGGGCAGGCTACGAGCAGTACTTC. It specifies CASSYAGGAGYEQYF.

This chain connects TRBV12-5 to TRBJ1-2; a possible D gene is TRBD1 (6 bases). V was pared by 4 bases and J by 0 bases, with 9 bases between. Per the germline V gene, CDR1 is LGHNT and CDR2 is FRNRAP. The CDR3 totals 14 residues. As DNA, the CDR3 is TGTGCTAGTGGTTCGGACAGTCCTAACTATGGCTACACCTTC. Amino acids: CASGSDSPNYGYTF.

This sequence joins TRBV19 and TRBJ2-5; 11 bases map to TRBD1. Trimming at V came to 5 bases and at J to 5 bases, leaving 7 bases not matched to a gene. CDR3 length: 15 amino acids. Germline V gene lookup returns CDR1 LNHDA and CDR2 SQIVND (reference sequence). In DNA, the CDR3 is TGTGCCAGTAGTTCCCCTTGGGACAGGGGGGAGACCCAGTACTTC. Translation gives CASSSPWDRGETQYF.

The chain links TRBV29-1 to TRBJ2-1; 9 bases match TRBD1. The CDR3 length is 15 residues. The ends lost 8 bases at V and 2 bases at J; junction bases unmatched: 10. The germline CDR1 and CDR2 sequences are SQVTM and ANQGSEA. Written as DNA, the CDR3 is TGCAGCACCCCCCCCGGGACAGGGACCTACAATGAGCAGTTCTTC. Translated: CSTPPGTGTYNEQFF.

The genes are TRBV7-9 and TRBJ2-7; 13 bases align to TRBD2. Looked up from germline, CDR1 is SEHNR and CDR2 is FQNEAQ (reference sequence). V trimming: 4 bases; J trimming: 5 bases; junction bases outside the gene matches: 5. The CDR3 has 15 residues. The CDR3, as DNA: TGTGCCAGCAGCTCCCGACTAGCGGGAGGAAACGAGCAGTACTTC. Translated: CASSSRLAGGNEQYF.

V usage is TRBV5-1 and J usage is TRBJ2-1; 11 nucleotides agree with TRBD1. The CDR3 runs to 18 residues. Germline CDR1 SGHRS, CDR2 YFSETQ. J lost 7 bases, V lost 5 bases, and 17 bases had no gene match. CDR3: CASRLGTGGVGTTNEQFF. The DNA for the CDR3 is TGCGCCAGCAGACTCGGGACAGGGGGAGTCGGGACGACGAATGAGCAGTTCTTC.

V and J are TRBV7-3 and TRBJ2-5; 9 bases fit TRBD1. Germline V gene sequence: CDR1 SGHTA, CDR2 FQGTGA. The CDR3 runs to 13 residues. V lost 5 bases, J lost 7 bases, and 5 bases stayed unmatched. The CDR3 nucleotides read TGTGCCAGCAGCCCCGGACAGGGGACGACCCAGTACTTC. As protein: CASSPGQGTTQYF.

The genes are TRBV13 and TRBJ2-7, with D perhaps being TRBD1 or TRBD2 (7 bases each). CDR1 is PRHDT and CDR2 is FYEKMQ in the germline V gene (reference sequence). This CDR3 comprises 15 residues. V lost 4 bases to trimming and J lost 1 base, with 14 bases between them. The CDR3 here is CASSSGGALSYEQYF. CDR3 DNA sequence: TGTGCCAGCAGCTCAGGGGGGGCATTGTCCTACGAGCAGTACTTC.

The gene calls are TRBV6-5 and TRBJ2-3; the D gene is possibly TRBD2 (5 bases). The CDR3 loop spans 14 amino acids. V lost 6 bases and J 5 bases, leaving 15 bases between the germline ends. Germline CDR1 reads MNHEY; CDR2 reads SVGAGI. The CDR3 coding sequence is TGTGCCAGCAGGGAGGAGGCCCACAGAGATACGCAGTATTTT. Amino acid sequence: CASREEAHRDTQYF.

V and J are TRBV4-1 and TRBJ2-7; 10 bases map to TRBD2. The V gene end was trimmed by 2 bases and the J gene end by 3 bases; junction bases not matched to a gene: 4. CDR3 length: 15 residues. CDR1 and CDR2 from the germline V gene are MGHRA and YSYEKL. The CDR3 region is CASSQIAGGGYEQYF. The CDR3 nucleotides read TGCGCCAGCAGCCAAATAGCGGGAGGCGGCTACGAGCAGTACTTC.

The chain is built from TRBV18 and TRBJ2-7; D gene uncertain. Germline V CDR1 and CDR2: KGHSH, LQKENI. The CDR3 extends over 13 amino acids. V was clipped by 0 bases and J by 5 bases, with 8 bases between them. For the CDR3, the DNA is TGTGCCAGCTCACCACCCTCAGGAAACGAGCAGTACTTC. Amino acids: CASSPPSGNEQYF.

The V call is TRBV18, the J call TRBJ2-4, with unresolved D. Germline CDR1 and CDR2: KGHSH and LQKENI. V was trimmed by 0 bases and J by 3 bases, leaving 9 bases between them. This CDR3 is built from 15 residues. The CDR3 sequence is CASSPPASSKNIQYF. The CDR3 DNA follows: TGTGCCAGCTCACCACCGGCCTCTAGCAAAAACATTCAGTACTTC.

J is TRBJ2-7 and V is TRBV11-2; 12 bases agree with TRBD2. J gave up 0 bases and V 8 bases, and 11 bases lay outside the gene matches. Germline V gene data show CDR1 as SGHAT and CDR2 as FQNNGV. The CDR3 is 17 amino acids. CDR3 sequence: CASAGLAGGFSSYEQYV. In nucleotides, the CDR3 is TGTGCCAGCGCGGGGCTAGCGGGAGGGTTTAGCTCCTACGAGCAGTACGTC.

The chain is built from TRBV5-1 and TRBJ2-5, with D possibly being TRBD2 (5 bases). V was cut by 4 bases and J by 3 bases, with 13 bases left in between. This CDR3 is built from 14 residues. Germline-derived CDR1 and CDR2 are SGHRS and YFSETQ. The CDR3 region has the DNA TGCGCCAGCAGCCGGAACCCAGCGGAAGAGACCCAGTACTTC. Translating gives CASSRNPAEETQYF.

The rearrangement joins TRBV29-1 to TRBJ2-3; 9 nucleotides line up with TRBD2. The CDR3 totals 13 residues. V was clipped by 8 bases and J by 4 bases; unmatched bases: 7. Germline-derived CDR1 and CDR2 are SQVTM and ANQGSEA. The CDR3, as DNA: TGCAGCATAGCGGGAGTACGGGCAGATACGCAGTATTTT. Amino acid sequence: CSIAGVRADTQYF.